The following is a T cell receptor (beta chain) sequence with its context. Its specificity is not known. Assay: immunoSEQ multiplex PCR; the TCRdb copy retains only in-frame clones and omits some. The sample lists fewer than 250,000 clones; 65% to 85% were seen once. The data are from a study of cytomegalovirus exposure and HLA in healthy donors. Whole-study context: Later, an analysis reported that the roughly 120 validation repertoires had used the same platform as the roughly 660 first-cohort repertoires. General observations from the study: The authors enumerated roughly 160 TCR beta chains as linked to cytomegalovirus. In vitro checks showed that three CMV-associated chains really do target CMV antigens.

The CDR3 extends over 14 amino acids. V shed 0 bases and J shed 8 bases, with 16 bases lying between them. Germline V gives CDR1 GTSNPN, CDR2 SVGIG (reference sequence). The sequencing input was PBMCs. The chain uses TRBV30 and TRBJ2-5; D ambiguous. The source of this sequence is a woman aged 30 to 39 in good health and CMV-seropositive. The CDR3 sequence is CAWSVWQLRETQYF. In DNA, the CDR3 is TGTGCCTGGAGTGTATGGCAGCTAAGAGAAACCCAGTACTTC. The full variable domain, with the rest looked up from reference TRBV30 and TRBJ2-5, is SQTIHQWPATLVQPVGSPLSLECTVEGTSNPNLYWYRQAAGRGLQLLFYSVGIGQISSEVPQNLSASRPQDRQFILSSKKLLLSDSGFYLCAWSVWQLRETQYFGPGTRLLVL.